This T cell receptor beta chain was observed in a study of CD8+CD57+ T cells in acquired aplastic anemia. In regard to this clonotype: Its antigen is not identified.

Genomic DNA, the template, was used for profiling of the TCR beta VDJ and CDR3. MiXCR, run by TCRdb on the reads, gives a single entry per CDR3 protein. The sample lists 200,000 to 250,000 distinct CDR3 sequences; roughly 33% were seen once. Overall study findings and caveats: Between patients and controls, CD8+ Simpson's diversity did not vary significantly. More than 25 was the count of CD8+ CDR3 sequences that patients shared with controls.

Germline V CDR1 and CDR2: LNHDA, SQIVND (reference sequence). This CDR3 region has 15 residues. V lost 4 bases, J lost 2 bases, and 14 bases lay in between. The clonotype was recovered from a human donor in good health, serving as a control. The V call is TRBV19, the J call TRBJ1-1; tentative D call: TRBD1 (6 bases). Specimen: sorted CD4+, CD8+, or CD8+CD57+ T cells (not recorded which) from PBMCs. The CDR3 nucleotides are TGTGCCAGTAGTACCGCCGGGACACCAAACACTGAAGCTTTCTTT. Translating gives CASSTAGTPNTEAFF.